This T cell receptor beta chain was recovered during a study of CD8 T cells in Susac syndrome. Study-wide results and caveats: An acknowledgment was made by the study that its TCR sequencing and HLA analysis involved relatively few individuals.

For this clonotype: The antigen remains unidentified.

V lost 5 bases, J lost 2 bases, and 9 bases stayed unmatched. CDR1 and CDR2 from the germline V gene are SQVTM and ANQGSEA. CDR3 length: 17 residues. Sequencing targeted TCR beta in T cells from blood (CD8+ and CD4+). The patients who served as multiple sclerosis controls were treatment-naive and had stable or active relapsing-remitting disease that fulfilled the revised McDonald criteria. Random hexamers were used to reverse transcribe about 0.5 to 1 ug of RNA. TCRdb fed the immunoSEQ multiplex PCR reads into MiXCR, producing one record per CDR3 protein. Among roughly 150,000 distinct CDR3 sequences listed, approximately 94% were seen once.

The sequence was collected from a human donor with multiple sclerosis. The source material was CD8+ T cells from PBMCs. The rearrangement joins TRBV29-1 to TRBJ2-7; 16 bases are a match to TRBD2. CDR3 in amino acids: CSVTGTSGGAYPYEQYF. The CDR3, as DNA: TGCAGCGTTACCGGGACTAGCGGGGGGGCTTATCCCTACGAGCAGTACTTC.